These 9 T cell receptor beta chains share one sample of origin, sequenced in a study of regulatory T cells in long-lasting Graves disease. Library construction for TCR beta used iRepertoire HTBI primers and Arm-PCR of CDR3 regions. TCRdb recomputed calls from the multiplex PCR reads with MiXCR, one row per CDR3 protein. The table includes about 470,000 distinct CDR3 sequences, 20% to 25% detected once. Time point indicated: persistent/refractory GD, antithyroid drugs over 5 years with positive TRAb. The TCR library was prepared using RNA isolated from PBMCs. This material consisted of peripheral blood mononuclear cells (PBMCs), taken when the disease was refractory, from a patient treated with antithyroid drugs. The receptor set was obtained from a female donor with Graves disease.

In its sample, this clonotype was seen a few times. The chain couples TRBV7-2 to TRBJ2-7, with a weak D call TRBD1 (6 bases). CDR1 and CDR2 from the germline V gene are SGHTA and FQGNSA. CDR3 size: 14 residues. The V and J ends lost 5 bases and 0 bases respectively, with 11 bases between them. The CDR3 DNA is TGTGCCAGCAGCCCACAGGGAAACTCCTACGAGCAGTACTTC. Its protein product is CASSPQGNSYEQYF.

The chain couples TRBV7-6 to TRBJ2-3; 11 nucleotides line up with TRBD2. The CDR3 consists of 19 residues. CDR1 and CDR2 from the germline V gene are SGHVS and FNYEAQ. V was clipped by 4 bases and J by 6 bases; unmatched bases: 18. As DNA, the CDR3 is TGTGCCAGCAGCTCCAAAACTAGCGGGGGATCTCAGAGGGAGGATACGCAGTATTTT. It codes for CASSSKTSGGSQREDTQYF.

This clonotype was detected a few times. The rearrangement uses TRBV28 and TRBJ2-5; 13 nucleotides line up with TRBD2. From germline, CDR1 is MDHEN and CDR2 SYDVKM. The V and J ends lost 5 bases and 1 base, in that order; junction bases with no gene match: 10. CDR3 size: 18 residues. This CDR3 reads CASSTRLAGGQPQETQYF. Written as DNA, the CDR3 is TGTGCCAGCAGTACTCGACTAGCGGGGGGCCAGCCCCAAGAGACCCAGTACTTC.

The rearrangement joins TRBV19 to TRBJ1-2; D is undetermined. V gave up 2 bases and J gave up 6 bases, with 10 bases separating them. The CDR3 spans 13 residues. The germline V gene encodes CDR1 LNHDA and CDR2 SQIVND (reference sequence). DNA for the CDR3: TGTGCCAGTAGTATATCTTTTCTGGATGGCTACACCTTC. This encodes CASSISFLDGYTF.

This clonotype was seen many times. One end of the junction is discordant with germline, which a read error may explain. The J gene is TRBJ2-7, the V gene TRBV5-1, with D maybe TRBD1 (6 bases). Germline V gives CDR1 SGHRS, CDR2 YFSETQ. The CDR3 extends over 13 amino acids. This CDR3 is CASSSAGAYEQYF. CDR3 in DNA: TGTGCCAGCAGCTCGGCAGGGGCCTACGAGCAGTACTTC. The complete variable domain, with remaining parts taken from reference TRBV5-1 and TRBJ2-7, reads KAGVTQTPRYLIKTRGQQVTLSCSPISGHRSVSWYQQTPGQGLQFLFEYFSETQRNKGNFPGRFSGRQFSNSRSEMNVSTLELGDSALYLCASSSAGAYEQYFGPGTRLTVT.

The V and J genes are TRBV5-4 and TRBJ2-5; the match to TRBD1 covers 7 bases. There are 13 residues in the CDR3. The V and J ends lost 5 bases and 5 bases, in that order; junction bases with no gene match: 6. From germline, CDR1 is SGHNT and CDR2 YYREEE (reference sequence). The DNA for the CDR3 is TGTGCCAGCAGTTTCAGGGGGACGGAGACCCAGTACTTC. The encoded protein is CASSFRGTETQYF.

This clonotype was observed a handful of times. V usage is TRBV7-9 and J usage is TRBJ1-1; D is possibly TRBD1 (6 bases). Germline values: CDR1 SEHNR, CDR2 FQNEAQ (reference sequence). V dropped 6 bases and J dropped 1 base, with 18 bases sitting between them. CDR3 length equals 16 residues. Here the CDR3 reads CASSSSTGTKNTEAFF. The CDR3 DNA sequence: TGTGCCAGCAGTTCCTCAACCGGGACAAAGAACACTGAAGCTTTCTTT.

The chain joins TRBV9 to TRBJ2-2, with D maybe TRBD1 (6 bases). The germline V gene encodes CDR1 SGDLS and CDR2 YYNGEE. V was cut by 1 base and J by 2 bases, with 9 bases left in between. This CDR3 has 15 amino acids. The CDR3 DNA reads as TGTGCCAGCAGCGTACGGACAGTCAACACCGGGGAGCTGTTTTTT. It codes for CASSVRTVNTGELFF.

This clonotype was picked up many times. V is TRBV12-3 or TRBV12-4 and J is TRBJ2-7; D possibly corresponds to TRBD1 (6 bases). V was trimmed by 5 bases and J by 3 bases, leaving 11 bases between them. The CDR3 is 13 amino acids. CDR3 DNA: TGTGCCAGCAGTGTTACAGGGAGCTACGAGCAGTACTTC. Encoded protein: CASSVTGSYEQYF.